The source of this T cell receptor (beta chain) is a study of T cells expressing NK-cell markers. Study-level information: Cells sorted as CD3+CD56+NKG2C+, CD3+CD56+NKG2C- and CD3+CD56-NKG2C+ T cells supplied the TCR beta repertoires.

Looked up from germline, CDR1 is SGHTA and CDR2 is FQGNSA. The CDR3 is made up of 14 amino acids. TCRdb re-called the 5' RACE reads and gives one entry per CDR3 protein, without DNA. In all, the sample yields fewer than 25,000 distinct CDR3 sequences. What was sequenced was blood T cells: a sorted CD56 or NKG2C T cell subset, CD4+ or CD8+ T cells, or bulk PBMC T cells (not recorded which). The origin of this receptor is a man aged 18 to 70 in good health. The rearrangement uses TRBV7-2 and TRBJ2-5; as DNA is missing, the TRBD1 call by TCRdb cannot be tested. This CDR3 reads CASSPWTVQETQYF.